Below are 23 T cell receptor beta chains sequenced from a single sample in a study of identical twins. TCRdb reanalysed the 5' RACE reads using MiXCR and keeps one entry per CDR3 protein. The table records fewer than 900,000 distinct CDR3 sequences, about 20% of them present only once. The same sample was also studied in work on T cells expressing NK-cell markers.

Sample: PBMCs. These receptors were taken from a young woman in good health.

The chain has TRBV29-1 and TRBJ2-1; D is undetermined. This CDR3 comprises 14 residues. Trimming took off 6 bases at V and 0 bases at J, with 12 bases between the two ends. From germline, CDR1 is SQVTM and CDR2 ANQGSEA. CDR3 nucleotides: TGCAGCGTGTATGGCTATACCTCCTACAATGAGCAGTTCTTC. This translates into CSVYGYTSYNEQFF.

The table lists this clonotype with many counts. The chain links TRBV20-1 to TRBJ2-7; 7 bases are a match to TRBD2. The germline V gene encodes CDR1 DFQATT and CDR2 SNEGSKA (reference sequence). V gave up 5 bases and J gave up 6 bases; unmatched junction bases: 7. The CDR3 length is 12 residues. The CDR3 here is CSAESGNSEQYF. CDR3 sequence (DNA): TGCAGTGCTGAAAGCGGGAATAGCGAGCAGTACTTC.

In this sample, this clonotype turned up a few times. This chain joins TRBV20-1 and TRBJ2-5; tentatively, D is TRBD1 (5 bases). V dropped 0 bases and J dropped 0 bases, with 8 bases sitting between them. CDR1 and CDR2 from the germline V gene are DFQATT and SNEGSKA (reference sequence). The CDR3 is made up of 14 amino acids. The CDR3 nucleotides are TGCAGTGCTAGAGATGCAGGGAACCAAGAGACCCAGTACTTC. It encodes CSARDAGNQETQYF.

The rearrangement joins TRBV27 to TRBJ2-1; D unclear. V dropped 8 bases and J dropped 1 base, with 6 bases sitting between them. CDR3 length: 12 residues. Germline assignment: CDR1 MNHEY and CDR2 SMNVEV (reference sequence). Here the CDR3 DNA reads TGTGCCAGCGGGCGGTCCTACAATGAGCAGTTCTTC. Protein product: CASGRSYNEQFF.

This clonotype was recorded at least ten times. The chain has TRBV3-1 and TRBJ2-3; 8 positions agree with TRBD2. CDR3 length: 15 residues. V shed 4 bases, J shed 4 bases, and the junction held 7 bases outside the gene matches. Germline V CDR1 and CDR2: LGHDT, YNNKEL (reference sequence). CDR3 residues: CASSPRGLDPDTQYF. CDR3 in DNA: TGTGCCAGCAGCCCTAGGGGACTAGATCCAGATACGCAGTATTTT.

This clonotype was counted only a few times. The chain links TRBV7-2 to TRBJ2-7; TRBD1 aligns across 8 bases. V shed 5 bases and J 3 bases; nucleotides not matched to a gene: 9. The CDR3 runs to 15 residues. Per germline, CDR1 SGHTA and CDR2 FQGNSA. CDR3 residues: CASSPRRDRIYEQYF. As DNA, the CDR3 is TGTGCCAGCAGCCCCCGTCGGGACAGGATCTACGAGCAGTACTTC.

This clonotype has a count of ten or more. The gene calls are TRBV29-1 and TRBJ2-3, with 7 bases that match TRBD1. Trimming removed 4 bases from V and 2 bases from J; junction bases left unmatched: 12. This CDR3 has 16 residues. Germline V gene lookup returns CDR1 SQVTM and CDR2 ANQGSEA. The CDR3 reads CSVAKLPGQNTDTQYF. The CDR3 coding sequence is TGCAGCGTTGCGAAACTACCGGGACAGAACACAGATACGCAGTATTTT.

This clonotype showed up many times. The rearrangement uses TRBV12-3 or TRBV12-4 and TRBJ2-1; TRBD1 agrees at 10 bases. The CDR3 is 15 amino acids. V was clipped by 6 bases and J by 6 bases; unmatched bases: 8. For the CDR3, the DNA is TGTGCCAGCAGGTCGACAGGGGGCTCCGGCAATGAGCAGTTCTTC. Translated, it gives CASRSTGGSGNEQFF.

This clonotype was observed many times. V gene TRBV20-1 combines with J gene TRBJ2-7; D gene uncertain. Trimming pared 0 bases from V and 3 bases from J, leaving 9 bases between. This CDR3 has 13 amino acids. The germline gives CDR1 DFQATT, CDR2 SNEGSKA (reference sequence). The CDR3 sequence is CSARDESYYEQYF. The CDR3 DNA sequence: TGCAGTGCTAGAGATGAATCTTACTACGAGCAGTACTTC.

The table lists this clonotype with a few counts. The V call is TRBV12-5, the J call TRBJ2-7; tentatively, D is TRBD1 (5 bases). The germline V and J ends were trimmed by 4 bases and 3 bases, with 13 bases remaining between them. This CDR3 comprises 14 residues. Germline CDR1 reads LGHNT; CDR2 reads FRNRAP. CDR3 protein: CASGSPDSNYEQYF. Written as DNA, the CDR3 is TGTGCTAGTGGTTCCCCAGACAGTAACTACGAGCAGTACTTC.

This clonotype has only a few counts. The gene calls are TRBV5-6 and TRBJ2-1; 8 bases are a match to TRBD1. V gave up 0 bases and J gave up 5 bases; unmatched junction bases: 4. Germline V gene data show CDR1 as SGHDT and CDR2 as YYEEEE. This CDR3 comprises 15 residues. In DNA, the CDR3 is TGTGCCAGCAGCTTGGTTCAGGGGGCCAACAATGAGCAGTTCTTC. The encoded protein is CASSLVQGANNEQFF.

This clonotype was counted only a few times. V is TRBV6-5 and J is TRBJ2-2, with D uncertain. V lost 0 bases and J lost 2, with 10 bases in between. Germline-derived CDR1 and CDR2 are MNHEY and SVGAGI. The CDR3 consists of 16 residues. The CDR3 bases are TGTGCCAGCAGTTACTCTTACGTTTCTAACACCGGGGAGCTGTTTTTT. This gives the protein CASSYSYVSNTGELFF.

In this sample, this clonotype turned up a few times. The V and J genes are TRBV12-3 or TRBV12-4 and TRBJ2-3; 10 bases line up with TRBD2. J gave up 5 bases and V 6 bases, and 23 bases lay outside the gene matches. This CDR3 spans 20 amino acids. The CDR3 loop reads CASSSNRGASGSRVRDTQYF. The CDR3 nucleotides read TGTGCCAGCAGCTCAAATCGAGGGGCTAGCGGGAGTCGAGTCAGAGATACGCAGTATTTT.

The chain recombines TRBV7-2 with TRBJ2-1; the D is unclear. Germline CDR1 and CDR2: SGHTA and FQGNSA. The CDR3 runs to 13 residues. The V gene lost 1 base and the J gene lost 8 bases, with 9 bases spanning the gap. CDR3 sequence: CASSLVTGYEQFF. The CDR3 coding sequence is TGTGCCAGCAGCTTAGTAACCGGATATGAGCAGTTCTTC.

V gene TRBV9 combines with J gene TRBJ2-2; perhaps TRBD2 as D (7 bases). Per the germline V gene, CDR1 is SGDLS and CDR2 is YYNGEE. V shed 2 bases and J shed 3 bases, with 11 bases lying between them. CDR3 length: 15 amino acids. The CDR3 DNA follows: TGTGCCAGCAGCGTGAGGGGGGGGGACACCGGGGAGCTGTTTTTT. Translating it yields CASSVRGGDTGELFF. The whole variable domain, filled in from reference TRBV9 and TRBJ2-2, reads DSGVTQTPKHLITATGQRVTLRCSPRSGDLSVYWYQQSLDQGLQFLIQYYNGEERAKGNILERFSAQQFPDLHSELNLSSLELGDSALYFCASSVRGGDTGELFFGEGSRLTVL.

This clonotype has only a few counts. The rearrangement uses TRBV20-1 and TRBJ2-3, with D perhaps TRBD1 (6 bases). V shed 5 bases and J shed 0 bases, with 15 bases lying between them. Germline V gene sequence: CDR1 DFQATT, CDR2 SNEGSKA (reference sequence). CDR3 length: 15 amino acids. The CDR3 region is CSADLLTGSTDTQYF. The DNA of the CDR3 is TGCAGTGCTGACCTCCTGACAGGAAGCACAGATACGCAGTATTTT.

This clonotype showed up just once. The chain links TRBV6-2 or TRBV6-3 to TRBJ1-1; 8 positions match TRBD1. With V trimmed by 7 bases and J by 6 bases, 10 bases remained unmatched. Germline loops: CDR1 MNHEY, CDR2 SVGEGT. The CDR3 extends over 14 amino acids. The CDR3 DNA reads as TGTGCCAGCACTGGACAGGGTTTTATGGCTGAAGCTTTCTTT. Translation gives CASTGQGFMAEAFF.

V is TRBV7-2 and J is TRBJ2-7; unclear D gene. The CDR3 runs to 12 residues. CDR1 and CDR2 (germline): SGHTA, FQGNSA. The V end lost 5 bases, the J end lost 1 base, and 6 bases lay between the germline ends. The CDR3: CASSLWSYEQYF. The CDR3 DNA is TGTGCCAGCAGCCTCTGGTCCTACGAGCAGTACTTC.

This clonotype occurred many times. This chain joins TRBV3-1 and TRBJ2-7; TRBD1 matches at 11 bases. Germline V gives CDR1 LGHDT, CDR2 YNNKEL (reference sequence). V was clipped by 4 bases and J by 4 bases; unmatched bases: 6. The CDR3 has 15 residues. DNA for the CDR3: TGTGCCAGCAGCCGACCCGGGACAGGGGGTTACGAGCAGTACTTC. This codes for CASSRPGTGGYEQYF.

V usage is TRBV5-5 and J usage is TRBJ2-7; D may match TRBD1 or TRBD2 (5 bases each). The V gene's germline CDR1 is SGHKS and CDR2 YYEKEE (reference sequence). The CDR3 is made up of 14 amino acids. V dropped 0 bases and J dropped 4 bases, with 11 bases sitting between them. The CDR3, as DNA: TGTGCCAGCAGCTTGGGACAGCGGACATACGAGCAGTACTTC. It codes for CASSLGQRTYEQYF.

The chain carries TRBV5-6 and TRBJ1-1; D call uncertain. Germline CDR1 and CDR2: SGHDT and YYEEEE. The CDR3 is made up of 16 amino acids. With 0 bases removed from V and 1 base from J, the gap between germline ends came to 13 bases. CDR3 residues: CASSLGGLETNTEAFF. The CDR3 DNA reads TGTGCCAGCAGCTTGGGCGGATTGGAGACGAACACTGAAGCTTTCTTT.

This clonotype was seen more than once but under ten times. The V gene is TRBV20-1, the J gene TRBJ2-1, with 11 positions matching TRBD2. CDR1 is DFQATT and CDR2 is SNEGSKA in the germline V gene (reference sequence). V lost 5 bases, J lost 10 bases, and 13 bases stayed unmatched. The CDR3 covers 15 residues. The CDR3 here is CSASLAGGPGLEQFF. The DNA of the CDR3 is TGCAGTGCTTCATTAGCGGGAGGGCCGGGGCTCGAGCAGTTCTTC.

V and J are TRBV18 and TRBJ2-7; TRBD1 matches 8 bases. The CDR3 is 12 residues long. Germline V CDR1 and CDR2: KGHSH, LQKENI. V shed 6 bases and J 5 bases; nucleotides not matched to a gene: 3. CDR3 residues: CASSQQGDEQYF. DNA of the CDR3: TGTGCCAGCTCCCAACAGGGGGACGAGCAGTACTTC. The full variable domain, completed using reference TRBV18 and TRBJ2-7, is NAGVMQNPRHLVRRRGQEARLRCSPMKGHSHVYWYRQLPEEGLKFMVYLQKENIIDESGMPKERFSAEFPKEGPSILRIQQVVRGDSAAYFCASSQQGDEQYFGPGTRLTVT.